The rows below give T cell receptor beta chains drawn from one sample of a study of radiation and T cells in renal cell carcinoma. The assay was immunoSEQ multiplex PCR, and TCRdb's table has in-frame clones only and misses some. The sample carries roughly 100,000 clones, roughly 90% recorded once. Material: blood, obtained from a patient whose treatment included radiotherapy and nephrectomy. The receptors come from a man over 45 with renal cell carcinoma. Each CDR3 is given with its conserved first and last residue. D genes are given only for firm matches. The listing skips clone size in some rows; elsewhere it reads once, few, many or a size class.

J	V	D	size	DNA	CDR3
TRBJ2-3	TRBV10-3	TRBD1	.	TGTGCCATCAGCGCGAGTACAGGGGCTCCGGCAGATACGCAGTATTTT	CAISASTGAPADTQYF
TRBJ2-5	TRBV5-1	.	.	TGCGCCAGCAGATTTTCAGGGGTCGAGACCCAGTACTTC	CASRFSGVETQYF
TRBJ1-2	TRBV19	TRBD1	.	TGTGCCAGTAATAACAGGGGGCCGGACTATGGCTACACCTTC	CASNNRGPDYGYTF
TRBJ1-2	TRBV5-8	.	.	TGTGCCAGCAGCTTTCCGACTCCGAACTATGGCTACACCTTC	CASSFPTPNYGYTF
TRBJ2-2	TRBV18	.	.	TGTGCCAGCTCATCGCGACAAGACACCGGGGAGCTGTTTTTT	CASSSRQDTGELFF
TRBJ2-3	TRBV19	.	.	TGTGCCAGTAGTATTTCTTATGACACAGATACGCAGTATTTT	CASSISYDTDTQYF
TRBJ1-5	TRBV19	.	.	TGTGCCAGCTCTGAAGGGGAGATTTTCCAGCCCCAGCATTTT	CASSEGEIFQPQHF
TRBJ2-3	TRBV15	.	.	TGTGCCACCAGCGAGTCTAGCACAGATACGCAGTATTTT	CATSESSTDTQYF
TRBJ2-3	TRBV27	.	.	TGTGCCAGCAGTTTAGTTACGCAGTATTTT	CASSLVTQYF
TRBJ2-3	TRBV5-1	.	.	TGCGCCAGCAGCTTCGGACAGAGCACAGATACGCAGTATTTT	CASSFGQSTDTQYF
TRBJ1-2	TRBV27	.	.	TGTGCCAGCAGAACGGCTTATGGCTACACCTTC	CASRTAYGYTF
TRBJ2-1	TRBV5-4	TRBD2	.	TGTGCCAGCAGTTTGATAGCGGGACACCCATTCTTC	CASSLIAGHPFF
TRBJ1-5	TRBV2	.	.	TGTGCCAGCAGTGCCGGTGGGGGGCCCCAGCATTTT	CASSAGGGPQHF
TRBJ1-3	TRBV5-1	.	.	TGCGCCAGCACCCAGTATCCTGGAAACACCATATATTTT	CASTQYPGNTIYF
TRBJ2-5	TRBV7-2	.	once	TGTGCCAGCAGCACCCGAGTCGGGGAGACCCAGTACTTC	CASSTRVGETQYF
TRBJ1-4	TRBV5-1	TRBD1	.	TGCGCCAGCAGCCCGCGAACAGGGGATATCGAAAAACTGTTTTTT	CASSPRTGDIEKLFF
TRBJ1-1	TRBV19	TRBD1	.	TGTGCCAGTAGCCGTCCCCCCGGGACAGGGCGGAACACTGAAGCTTTCTTT	CASSRPPGTGRNTEAFF
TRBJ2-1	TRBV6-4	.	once	TGTGCCAGCAGTGCAGAGGAAACCAATGAGCAGTTCTTC	CASSAEETNEQFF
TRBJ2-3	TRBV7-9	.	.	TGTGCCAGCAGCACCTTCTCGGGAGATACGCAGTATTTT	CASSTFSGDTQYF
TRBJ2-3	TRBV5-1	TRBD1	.	TGCGCCAGCAGCATAACAGGGGACACAGATACGCAGTATTTT	CASSITGDTDTQYF
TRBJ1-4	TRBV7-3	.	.	TGTGCCAGCAGCTTAACGGGGGAAAAACTGTTTTTT	CASSLTGEKLFF
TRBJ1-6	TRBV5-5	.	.	TGTGCCAGCAGCATGGGGAATGGGGATTCACCCCTCCACTTT	CASSMGNGDSPLHF
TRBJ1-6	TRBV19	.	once	TGTGCCAGTAGTATAGAAGGGCCCCGACGGGGAACGAATTCACCCCTCCACTTT	CASSIEGPRRGTNSPLHF
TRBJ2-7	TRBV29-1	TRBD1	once	TGCAGCGTTAACCCCACCAGACAGGGGTCCTACGAGCAGTACTTC	CSVNPTRQGSYEQYF
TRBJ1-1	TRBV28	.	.	TGTGCCAGCAGTTATCCCTTGAAAGACCTAAACACTGAAGCTTTCTTT	CASSYPLKDLNTEAFF
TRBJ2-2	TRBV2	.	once	TGTGCCAGCAGTGCGGCGGGTCTTGCCGGGGAGCTGTTTTTT	CASSAAGLAGELFF
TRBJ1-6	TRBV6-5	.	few	TGTGCCAGCAGGGGCCCCCGAATGGCTTCACCCCTCCACTTT	CASRGPRMASPLHF
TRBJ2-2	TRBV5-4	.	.	TGTGCCAGCAGCTTGATGAGTAGCCAAACCGGGGAGCTGTTTTTT	CASSLMSSQTGELFF
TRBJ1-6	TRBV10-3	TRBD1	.	TGTGCCATCAGTAGAGAGGGGGCAAATTCACCCCTCCACTTT	CAISREGANSPLHF
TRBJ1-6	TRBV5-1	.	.	TGCGCCAGCAGCCAACAAACGAACTCGGGAGGGTTTCTGAATTCACCCCTCCACTTT	CASSQQTNSGGFLNSPLHF
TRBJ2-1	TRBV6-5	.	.	TGTGCCAGCAGTTATTCTGGGACTGAGCAGTTCTTC	CASSYSGTEQFF
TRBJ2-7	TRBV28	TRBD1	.	TGTGCCAGCAGTCGAGGGGGCGAGCCCTACGAGCAGTACTTC	CASSRGGEPYEQYF
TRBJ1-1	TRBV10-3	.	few	TGTGCCATCAGTGAACGGGACACTGAAGCTTTCTTT	CAISERDTEAFF
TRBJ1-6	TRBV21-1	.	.	TGTGCCAGCAGCAAAGAGGGGCGGTATAATTCACCCCTCCACTTT	CASSKEGRYNSPLHF
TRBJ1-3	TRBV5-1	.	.	TGCGCCAGCAGCTCCGGGGCGACCTCTGGAAACACCATATATTTT	CASSSGATSGNTIYF
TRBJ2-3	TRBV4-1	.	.	TGCGCCAGCAGCCAAGATTTCCAGGGCGTTAGGGATACGCAGTATTTT	CASSQDFQGVRDTQYF
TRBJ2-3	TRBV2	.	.	TGTGCCAGCAGCACGGGAATTCAACTGGGGGGGACATACCCGTATTTT	CASSTGIQLGGTYPYF
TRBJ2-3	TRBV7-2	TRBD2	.	TGTGCCAGCAGCTTATTACCTAGCGGGTCAGGGGCAGATACGCAGTATTTT	CASSLLPSGSGADTQYF
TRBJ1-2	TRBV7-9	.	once	TGTGCCAGCAGCTGGGGACGGTCAGCTAACTATGGCTACACCTTC	CASSWGRSANYGYTF
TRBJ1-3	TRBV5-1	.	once	TGCGCCAGCAGCGTTCTTATGACAGGAACTGGAAACACCATATATTTT	CASSVLMTGTGNTIYF
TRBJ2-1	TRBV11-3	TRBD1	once	TGTGCCAGCAGCATACGGGACAGGGCCATCAATGAGCAGTTCTTC	CASSIRDRAINEQFF
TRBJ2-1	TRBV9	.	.	TGTGCCAGCAGCGTAGGGGGAATATTCTCCAACTACAATGAGCAGTTCTTC	CASSVGGIFSNYNEQFF
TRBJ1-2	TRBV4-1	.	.	TGCGCCAGCAGCCAAGATTTAGGGAGGGTAGACTGGGAAGGCTACACCTTC	CASSQDLGRVDWEGYTF
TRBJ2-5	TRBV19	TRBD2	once	TGTGCCAGTAGGTTAGCGGGAGTGACCCAAGAGACCCAGTACTTC	CASRLAGVTQETQYF
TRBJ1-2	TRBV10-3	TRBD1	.	TGTGCCATCAGTGGGGACAGGGAGGGCGGCTACACCTTC	CAISGDREGGYTF
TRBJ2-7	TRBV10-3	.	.	TGTGCCATCAGTCCGGGTTGGGATTCGGGCGAGCAGTACTTC	CAISPGWDSGEQYF
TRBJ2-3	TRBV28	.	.	TGTGCCAGCAGTTTAGGGTGGGGCACAGATACGCAGTATTTT	CASSLGWGTDTQYF
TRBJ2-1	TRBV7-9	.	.	TGTGCCAGCAGCTTAGCGGGTAAGGATGAGCAGTTCTTC	CASSLAGKDEQFF
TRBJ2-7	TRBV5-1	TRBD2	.	TGCGCCAGCAGCTTGTGGACTAGCGGGAGGGGGGAAAACGAGCAGTACTTC	CASSLWTSGRGENEQYF
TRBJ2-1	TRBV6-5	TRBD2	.	TGTGCCAGCGGGTCCTTGGCGGGAGGGGGCTATGAGCAGTTCTTC	CASGSLAGGGYEQFF
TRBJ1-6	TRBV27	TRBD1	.	TGTGCCAGCAGGCGGACAGGGGAGGGTTCACCCCTCCACTTT	CASRRTGEGSPLHF
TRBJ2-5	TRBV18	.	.	TGTGCCAGCTCACCGTACCAAGAGACCCAGTACTTC	CASSPYQETQYF
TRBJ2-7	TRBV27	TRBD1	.	TGTGCCAGCAGTGCCACAGGGGTCCTACCCTACGAGCAGTACTTC	CASSATGVLPYEQYF